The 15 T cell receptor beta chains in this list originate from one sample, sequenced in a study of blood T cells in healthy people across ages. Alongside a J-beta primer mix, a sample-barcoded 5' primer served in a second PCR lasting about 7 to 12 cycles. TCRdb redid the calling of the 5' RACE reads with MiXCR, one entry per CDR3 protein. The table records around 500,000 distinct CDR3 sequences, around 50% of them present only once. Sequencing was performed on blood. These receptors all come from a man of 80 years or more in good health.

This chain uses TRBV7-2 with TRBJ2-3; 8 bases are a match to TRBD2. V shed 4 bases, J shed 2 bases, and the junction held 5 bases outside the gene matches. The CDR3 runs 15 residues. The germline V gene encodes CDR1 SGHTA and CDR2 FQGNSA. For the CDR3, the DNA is TGTGCCAGCAGCTGGTTAGCGGGGAACACAGATACGCAGTATTTT. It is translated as CASSWLAGNTDTQYF.

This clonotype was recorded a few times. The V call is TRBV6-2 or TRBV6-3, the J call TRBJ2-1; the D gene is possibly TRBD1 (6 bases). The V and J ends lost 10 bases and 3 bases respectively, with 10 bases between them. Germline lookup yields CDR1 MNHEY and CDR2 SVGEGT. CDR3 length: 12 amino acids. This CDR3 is CATLDSYNEQFF. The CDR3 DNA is TGTGCCACCCTGGACAGCTACAATGAGCAGTTCTTC.

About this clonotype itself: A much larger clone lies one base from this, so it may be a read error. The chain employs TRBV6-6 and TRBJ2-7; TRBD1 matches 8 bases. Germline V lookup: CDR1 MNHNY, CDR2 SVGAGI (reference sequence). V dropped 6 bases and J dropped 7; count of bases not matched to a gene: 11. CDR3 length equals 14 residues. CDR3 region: CASRDAGGMVEQYF. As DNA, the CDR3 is TGTGCCAGCAGAGACGCAGGGGGCATGGTAGAGCAGTACTTC.

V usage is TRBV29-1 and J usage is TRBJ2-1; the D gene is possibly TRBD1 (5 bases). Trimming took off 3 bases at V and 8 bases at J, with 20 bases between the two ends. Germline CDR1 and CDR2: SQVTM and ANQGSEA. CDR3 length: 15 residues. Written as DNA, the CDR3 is TGCAGCGTTGAGAGTTTCGGGCAGGGTAGCCATGAGCAGTTCTTC. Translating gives CSVESFGQGSHEQFF.

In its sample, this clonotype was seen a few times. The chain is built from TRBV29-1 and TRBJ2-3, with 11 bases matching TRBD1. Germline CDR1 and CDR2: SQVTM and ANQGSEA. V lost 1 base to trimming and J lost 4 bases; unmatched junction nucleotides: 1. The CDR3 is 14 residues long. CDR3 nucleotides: TGCAGCGTTGAAGGGGGACAGGGGGCAGATACGCAGTATTTT. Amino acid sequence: CSVEGGQGADTQYF.

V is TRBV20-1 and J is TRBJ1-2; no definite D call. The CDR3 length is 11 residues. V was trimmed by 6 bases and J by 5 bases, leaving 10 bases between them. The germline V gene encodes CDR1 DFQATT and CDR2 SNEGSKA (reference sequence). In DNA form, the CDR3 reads TGCAGTGCCCCCGCTACATATGGCTACACCTTC. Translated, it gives CSAPATYGYTF.

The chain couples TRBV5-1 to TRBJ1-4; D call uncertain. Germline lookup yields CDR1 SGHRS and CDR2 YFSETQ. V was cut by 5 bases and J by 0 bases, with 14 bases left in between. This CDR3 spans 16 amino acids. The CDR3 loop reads CASSPGSGSTNEKLFF. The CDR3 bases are TGCGCCAGCAGTCCGGGCAGTGGGTCAACTAATGAAAAACTGTTTTTT.

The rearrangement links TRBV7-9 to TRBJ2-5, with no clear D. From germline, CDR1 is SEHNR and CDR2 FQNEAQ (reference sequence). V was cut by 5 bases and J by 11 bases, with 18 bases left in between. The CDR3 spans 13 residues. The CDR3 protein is CASSPAGFEEQYF. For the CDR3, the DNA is TGTGCCAGCAGCCCTGCAGGTTTCGAGGAGCAGTACTTC.

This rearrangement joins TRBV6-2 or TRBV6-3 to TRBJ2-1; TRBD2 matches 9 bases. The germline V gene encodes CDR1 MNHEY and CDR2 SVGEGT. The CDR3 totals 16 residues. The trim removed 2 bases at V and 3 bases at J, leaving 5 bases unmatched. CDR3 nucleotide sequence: TGTGCCAGCAGTTACACCAAGCGGGAGGTCTACAATGAGCAGTTCTTC. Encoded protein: CASSYTKREVYNEQFF.

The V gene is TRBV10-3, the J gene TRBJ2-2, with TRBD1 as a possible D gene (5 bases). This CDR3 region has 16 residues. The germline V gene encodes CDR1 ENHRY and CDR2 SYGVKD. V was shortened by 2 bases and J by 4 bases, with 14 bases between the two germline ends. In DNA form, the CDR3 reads TGTGCCATCAGTGAGCAGGATCAAGGGGTCACCGGGGAGCTGTTTTTT. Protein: CAISEQDQGVTGELFF.

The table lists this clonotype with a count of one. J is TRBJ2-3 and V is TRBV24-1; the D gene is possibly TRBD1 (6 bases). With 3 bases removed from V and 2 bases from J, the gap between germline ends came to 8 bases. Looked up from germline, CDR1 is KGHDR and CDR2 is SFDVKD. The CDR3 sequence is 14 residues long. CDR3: CATSDTGYTDTQYF. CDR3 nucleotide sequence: TGTGCCACCAGTGATACAGGGTACACAGATACGCAGTATTTT.

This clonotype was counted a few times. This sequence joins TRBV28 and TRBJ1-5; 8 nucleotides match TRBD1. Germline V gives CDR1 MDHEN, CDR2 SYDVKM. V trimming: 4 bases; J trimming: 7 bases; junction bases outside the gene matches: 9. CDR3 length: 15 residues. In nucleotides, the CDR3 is TGTGCCAGCAGTTGGAGGACAGGGACGGAGCAGCCCCAGCATTTT. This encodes CASSWRTGTEQPQHF. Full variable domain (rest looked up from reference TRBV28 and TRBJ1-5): DVKVTQSSRYLVKRTGEKVFLECVQDMDHENMFWYRQDPGLGLRLIYFSYDVKMKEKGDIPEGYSVSREKKERFSLILESASTNQTSMYLCASSWRTGTEQPQHFGDGTRLSIL.

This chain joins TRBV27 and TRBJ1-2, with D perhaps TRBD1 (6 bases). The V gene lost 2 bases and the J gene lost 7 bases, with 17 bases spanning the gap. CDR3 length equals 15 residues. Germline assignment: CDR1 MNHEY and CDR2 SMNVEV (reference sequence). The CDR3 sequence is CASSLEGGWSGGYTF. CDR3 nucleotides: TGTGCCAGCAGTTTAGAAGGGGGATGGTCAGGTGGCTACACCTTC.

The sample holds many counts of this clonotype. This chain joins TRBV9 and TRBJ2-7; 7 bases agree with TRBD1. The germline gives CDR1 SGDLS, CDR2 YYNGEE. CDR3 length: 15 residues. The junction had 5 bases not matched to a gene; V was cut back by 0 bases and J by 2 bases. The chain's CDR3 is CASSVDPGTAYEQYF. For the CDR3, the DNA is TGTGCCAGCAGCGTAGACCCCGGGACAGCCTACGAGCAGTACTTC. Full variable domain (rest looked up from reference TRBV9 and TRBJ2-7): DSGVTQTPKHLITATGQRVTLRCSPRSGDLSVYWYQQSLDQGLQFLIQYYNGEERAKGNILERFSAQQFPDLHSELNLSSLELGDSALYFCASSVDPGTAYEQYFGPGTRLTVT.

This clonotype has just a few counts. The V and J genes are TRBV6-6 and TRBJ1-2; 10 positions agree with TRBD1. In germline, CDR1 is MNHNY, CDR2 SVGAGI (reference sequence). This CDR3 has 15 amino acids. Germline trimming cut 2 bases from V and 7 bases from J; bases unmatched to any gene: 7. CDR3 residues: CASSYQGQGQAGYTF. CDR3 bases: TGTGCCAGCAGTTACCAGGGACAGGGGCAGGCTGGCTACACCTTC.